This TCR beta chain was sequenced during a study of CD8 T cells in Susac syndrome (dated by TCRdb to the late 2010s). Broadly, across the study: Repertoire sequencing was used to test whether CD8+ T cell activation and differentiation in Susac syndrome was antigen driven.

RNA was extracted using the RNeasy kit, and about 0.5 to 1 ug of the RNA was reverse transcribed with random hexamers. The immunoSEQ multiplex PCR assay, covering 54 Vbeta and 13 Jbeta segments, was used to amplify TCR beta CDR3 regions. PCR amplification bias was corrected by using a synthetic template baseline for primer optimization and computational correction. On the study's bioinformatics: Reads were assigned to V, D and J genes according to IMGT and analyzed in immunoSEQ Analyzer, with only productive sequences retained. Clonality was calculated as one minus the Shannon entropy normalized by log2 of the number of productive unique sequences. Public and private clones were assessed among the 100 most prevalent clones of each patient and control. A clone was defined as Susac-specific if it was absent from the healthy and MS cohorts, from around 960 published viral clones and from other ImmuneACCESS disease sequences. TCRdb's own reprocessing of the public reads used fastp at Q25 and MiXCR and kept productive beta chains. Rows are combined by CDR3 protein, so each entry shows the most common genes and DNA. TCRdb's processing, not the study's, gives the V and J calls here. The sample yields 100,000 to 150,000 distinct CDR3 sequences; around 95% were counted once. The biggest ten clones account for around 0.087% of the sample.

Findings and caveats that apply to the study as a whole: The TCR sequencing and HLA analysis was acknowledged to have included a relatively small number of individuals.

Peripheral blood CD8+ and CD4+ T cells from healthy donors, Susac syndrome patients and multiple sclerosis patients were profiled by high-throughput TCR beta sequencing. Healthy donors were included as age- and sex-matched controls. Bulk CD8+ and CD4+ T cells were purified by magnetic negative isolation, while CD8+ TEMRA cells were enriched using FACS. Blood was drawn into EDTA tubes, processed within 24 hours, and PBMCs were isolated by density gradient centrifugation. PBMCs intended for TCR sequencing were frozen in liquid nitrogen and were later thawed in a 37 degrees C water bath. A purity of at least 90% was achieved for sorted or isolated CD4+, CD8+ and CD8+ TEMRA cells. The CDR3 contains 12 residues, cysteine and phenylalanine counted. The kept DNA is CDR3 alone, 36 bases in frame from the first base. From the germline V gene (reference sequence), CDR1 is GTSNPN and CDR2 is SVGIG. A distance of 14 bases separates the germline ends of V and J, which lose 7 bases and 5 bases respectively.

To note about this clonotype: The specificity of this receptor is unknown. The input lacks base qualities; no much larger clone sits a single base away.

The clonotype originates from a human donor in good health. Material for sequencing was CD4+ T cells from PBMCs. The rearranged segments are TRBV30 and TRBJ1-2, with the D gene not confidently named. CDR3 loop: CASSSRAYGYTF. The nucleotides are TGTGCCTCGAGCTCAAGGGCATATGGCTACACCTTC.